These 10 T cell receptor beta chains were sequenced from one sample in a study of T-cell memory formation after mild COVID-19. TCRdb passed the 5' RACE reads through MiXCR, listing each CDR3 protein once. This repertoire shows more than 120,000 distinct CDR3 sequences, about 6% found once; its top ten account for just over 2%. Sequencing used PBMCs or a T cell subset sorted from them (not recorded which). These receptors were obtained from an adult woman who had mild COVID-19 (a few samples of this study predate the infection). Cell type and time point are not known.

In its sample, this clonotype was seen many times. V gene TRBV5-1 combines with J gene TRBJ2-5; 7 nucleotides align to TRBD1. CDR3 length: 14 amino acids. The germline V gene has CDR1 SGHRS and CDR2 YFSETQ. The J segment lost 5 bases and the V segment lost 4 bases, leaving 8 bases of the junction unmatched. CDR3 region: CASSPGQDWETQYF. The CDR3 coding sequence is TGCGCCAGCAGCCCCGGACAGGACTGGGAGACCCAGTACTTC.

This clonotype was recorded many times. The chain joins TRBV7-3 to TRBJ2-2, with D possibly being TRBD1 or TRBD2 (6 bases each). Germline V lookup: CDR1 SGHTA, CDR2 FQGTGA. The ends were cut back, 3 bases at V and 6 bases at J, with 23 bases in the middle. The CDR3 length is 18 residues. In DNA, the CDR3 is TGTGCCAGCAGCTTCGCTTTGGGGGGCGGCCCAGCACCCGGGGAGCTGTTTTTT. It yields the protein CASSFALGGGPAPGELFF.

This clonotype was counted ten times or more. V and J are TRBV13 and TRBJ2-7, with D hard to call. Germline V gene sequence: CDR1 PRHDT, CDR2 FYEKMQ (reference sequence). This CDR3 is 15 amino acids long. Trimming cost V 5 bases and J 2 bases, with 16 bases left between them. CDR3 region: CASSPTVLPPYEQYF. CDR3 nucleotide sequence: TGTGCCAGCAGCCCAACGGTTCTCCCGCCCTACGAGCAGTACTTC.

This clonotype was seen ten or more times. The chain couples TRBV5-1 to TRBJ1-1, with D uncertain. V was clipped by 4 bases and J by 0 bases, with 7 bases between them. Germline loops: CDR1 SGHRS, CDR2 YFSETQ. The CDR3 loop spans 13 amino acids. CDR3 region: CASSAGLNTEAFF. DNA for the CDR3: TGCGCCAGCAGCGCAGGCCTGAACACTGAAGCTTTCTTT.

This clonotype came up many times. This sequence joins TRBV12-3 or TRBV12-4 and TRBJ2-2, with 11 bases matching TRBD1. Trimming took 6 bases from V and 5 from J; bases not matched to a gene: 5. This CDR3 region has 15 residues. CDR3 DNA sequence: TGTGCCAGCAGCCGGACAGGGGGCGGTACCGGGGAGCTGTTTTTT. It is translated as CASSRTGGGTGELFF.

Points on this clonotype: This could be a read error, since a much larger clone is one nucleotide away. The chain carries TRBV5-1 and TRBJ1-2; D call uncertain. Germline V gene lookup returns CDR1 SGHRS and CDR2 YFSETQ. There are 14 residues in the CDR3. As DNA, the CDR3 is TGCGACAGCAGCTTCTTTGGCTCCGACTATGGCTACACCTTC. Protein: CDSSFFGSDYGYTF.

In DNA form, the CDR3 reads TGTGCCAGCAGCTCCCCACCCGGGACTACTTTGGGAAATTCACCCCTCCACTTT. Its protein is CASSSPPGTTLGNSPLHF. The V call is TRBV7-8, the J call TRBJ1-6; a possible D gene is TRBD1 (5 bases). The CDR3 consists of 18 residues. V was shortened by 4 bases and J by 7 bases, with 23 bases between the two germline ends. The V gene's germline CDR1 is SGHVS and CDR2 FQNEAQ.

The V gene is TRBV25-1, the J gene TRBJ1-1; D not certain. There are 12 residues in the CDR3. V dropped 4 bases and J dropped 10 bases, with 13 bases sitting between them. Per the germline V gene, CDR1 is MGHDK and CDR2 is SYGVNS. The CDR3 region is CASSGWIYPAFF. In DNA form, the CDR3 reads TGTGCCAGCAGTGGGTGGATATACCCAGCTTTCTTT.

This clonotype showed up just a few times. V usage is TRBV3-1 and J usage is TRBJ2-7, with 12 bases aligning to TRBD1. V was pared by 5 bases and J by 3 bases, with 5 bases of the junction left unmatched. Germline V lookup: CDR1 LGHDT, CDR2 YNNKEL (reference sequence). The CDR3 loop spans 15 amino acids. As DNA, the CDR3 is TGTGCCAGCAGCTCCCGGGACAGGGGGCACTACGAGCAGTACTTC. This encodes CASSSRDRGHYEQYF.

The V and J genes are TRBV7-8 and TRBJ1-6; D perhaps matches TRBD1 (6 bases). The CDR3 is made up of 16 amino acids. CDR1 SGHVS and CDR2 FQNEAQ come from the germline V gene. V was trimmed by 4 bases and J by 14 bases, leaving 24 bases between them. CDR3 in DNA: TGTGCCAGCAGCTCCCAAGGGGGGACTGGGGGTGGGACCCTCCACTTT. Translating it yields CASSSQGGTGGGTLHF.